The subject of this entry is one T cell receptor (beta chain). Germline V gene lookup returns CDR1 LGHNA and CDR2 YSLEER. After removal of 0 bases from V and 0 bases from J, the junction contained 4 bases not matched to a gene. The CDR3 runs 16 residues. This sample was included in a study of cytomegalovirus exposure and HLA in healthy donors. The PCR was carried out with 60 Vbeta primers and 13 Jbeta primers. Sequenced by immunoSEQ multiplex PCR; TCRdb stores in-frame clones only, minus some. The sample lists 160,000 or so clones, 80% occurring once. This sequence originates from a man younger than 35 in good health and CMV-seropositive. The gene calls are TRBV4-3 and TRBJ2-7; TRBD2 aligns across 8 bases. The specimen was PBMCs. CDR3 residues: CASSQDRSGSSYEQYF. As DNA, the CDR3 is TGCGCCAGCAGCCAAGACAGAAGCGGGAGCTCCTACGAGCAGTACTTC.